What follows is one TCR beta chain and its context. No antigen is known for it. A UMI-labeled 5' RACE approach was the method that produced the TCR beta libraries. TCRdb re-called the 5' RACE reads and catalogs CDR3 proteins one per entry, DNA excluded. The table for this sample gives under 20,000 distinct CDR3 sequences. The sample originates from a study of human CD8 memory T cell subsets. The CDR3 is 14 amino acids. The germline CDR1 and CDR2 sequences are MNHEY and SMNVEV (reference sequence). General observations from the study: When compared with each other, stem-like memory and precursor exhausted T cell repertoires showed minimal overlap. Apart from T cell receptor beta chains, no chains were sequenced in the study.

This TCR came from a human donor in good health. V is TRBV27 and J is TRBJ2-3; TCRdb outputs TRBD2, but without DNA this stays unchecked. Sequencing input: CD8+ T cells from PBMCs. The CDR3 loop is CASSFSEGVDTQYF.